This is a list of T cell receptor beta chains from one sample in a study of beta chain features in type 1 diabetes. Sequenced by immunoSEQ multiplex PCR; TCRdb stores in-frame clones only, minus some. The data contain about 260,000 clones, 68% of them singletons. The specimen was naive CD4+ T cells from blood. These receptors came from a man aged 30-40 years in good health. Each CDR3 is given with its conserved first and last residue. Each record gives: clone size, J gene, V gene, D gene, CDR3 DNA, CDR3 protein. The D gene is left open where the match is weak. A clone size is listed for some rows: how often the clone was seen (once, few, many), or a class if it is expanded.

-	TRBJ2-2	TRBV10-2	-	TGCGCCAGCAGTTTTGGCAACTCGAACACCGGGGAGCTGTTTTTT	CASSFGNSNTGELFF
few	TRBJ1-2	TRBV20-1	-	TGCAGTGCCGCCCCGGGTTCTGGCTACACCTTC	CSAAPGSGYTF
-	TRBJ2-5	TRBV4-3	-	TGCGCCAGCAGCCAAGAAGCAGGGCTCTTTGTGACCCAGTACTTC	CASSQEAGLFVTQYF
few	TRBJ1-1	TRBV30	TRBD1	TGTGCCTGGAGAACAGGGGGCTTTGAAGCTTTCTTT	CAWRTGGFEAFF
-	TRBJ2-3	TRBV29-1	TRBD2	TGCAGCGTCGTAACTAGCGGGGGCCGAGATACGCAGTATTTT	CSVVTSGGRDTQYF
-	TRBJ1-2	TRBV30	TRBD1	TGTGCCTGGAACGGACAGGGCGACTACACCTTC	CAWNGQGDYTF
-	TRBJ2-5	TRBV10-3	-	TGTGCCATCAAAGACAGACAAGAGACCCAGTACTTC	CAIKDRQETQYF
few	TRBJ2-7	TRBV7-2	TRBD1	TGTGCCAGCAGGAAGGGACAGAATACCTACGAGCAGTACTTC	CASRKGQNTYEQYF
-	TRBJ1-1	TRBV30	-	TGTGCCTGGAGTGTCCTGGGAACCGAGAACACTGAAGCTTTCTTT	CAWSVLGTENTEAFF
-	TRBJ2-5	TRBV23-1	-	TGCGCCAGCAGTCAGTGTCAGAAGGAGACCCAGTACTTC	CASSQCQKETQYF
-	TRBJ2-5	TRBV5-4	-	TGTGCCAGCAGCCGATTTGGGTCGGGACGAAAGGTCCCGGAAGAGACCCAGTACTTC	CASSRFGSGRKVPEETQYF